This TCR beta chain was recorded in a study of T cells in Graves' hyperthyroidism and ophthalmopathy. Overall study: At initial diagnosis, before any treatment had begun, peripheral blood was obtained. Notes on the study in general: Blood held most thyroid clonotypes expanded above 0.001 frequency.

The PBMCs studied were ones that came from roughly 9.4 ml fresh peripheral blood. Authors of the study amplified TCR beta CDR3 regions from RNA transcripts. With the HTBI primer set, the TCR CDR3 went through a first round of RT-PCR. TCRdb ran MiXCR on the multiplex PCR reads and lists one entry per CDR3 protein. The sample has around 570,000 distinct CDR3 sequences; 15% to 20% are singletons. This clonotype was observed at least ten times. Its antigen is not identified. The V and J ends lost 5 bases and 8 bases respectively, with 16 bases between them. Germline CDR1 GTSNPN, CDR2 SVGIG (reference sequence). The CDR3 has 13 amino acids.

This chain uses TRBV30 with TRBJ1-5; D gene unclear. Specimen: blood. The sequence came from a man aged 35-49 years with Graves' ophthalmopathy. CDR3 loop: CAWALGGREPQHF. CDR3 DNA sequence: TGTGCCTGGGCCCTGGGAGGTCGGGAGCCCCAGCATTTT. Combining the CDR3 with reference TRBV30 and TRBJ1-5 gives the whole variable domain SQTIHQWPATLVQPVGSPLSLECTVEGTSNPNLYWYRQAAGRGLQLLFYSVGIGQISSEVPQNLSASRPQDRQFILSSKKLLLSDSGFYLCAWALGGREPQHFGDGTRLSIL.